The 17 T cell receptor beta chains below were found in one sample sequenced in a study of cytomegalovirus exposure and HLA in healthy donors. PCR primers comprised 60 Vbeta and 13 Jbeta primers. Repertoires were generated with immunoSEQ multiplex PCR, while TCRdb's copy carries only in-frame clones and drops some. This sample carries fewer than 100,000 clones, under 85% of them seen once, and the ten largest clones take approximately 2%. Sequenced: PBMCs. These receptors all stem from a man aged 35-49 years in good health and CMV-seronegative.

The chain links TRBV4-1 to TRBJ1-1, with D hard to call. The germline CDR1 and CDR2 sequences are MGHRA and YSYEKL. CDR3 length equals 13 residues. Trimming removed 3 bases at V and 1 base at J, with 6 bases between. The CDR3 loop is CASSQSPNTEAFF. CDR3 DNA sequence: TGCGCCAGCAGCCAGAGTCCGAACACTGAAGCTTTCTTT.

The chain employs TRBV7-9 and TRBJ2-1; D is ambiguous. V gave up 2 bases and J gave up 3 bases, with 8 bases separating them. CDR3 length: 14 residues. Germline V gene data show CDR1 as SEHNR and CDR2 as FQNEAQ (reference sequence). The CDR3 sequence: CASSLSRFYNEQFF. CDR3 nucleotides: TGTGCCAGCAGCTTATCCCGGTTCTACAATGAGCAGTTCTTC.

V gene TRBV9 combines with J gene TRBJ2-3; a weak D match, TRBD2 (6 bases). There are 15 residues in the CDR3. Germline CDR1 SGDLS, CDR2 YYNGEE. Trimming pared 0 bases from V and 2 bases from J, leaving 10 bases between. The CDR3 region has the DNA TGTGCCAGCAGCGTAGTGCGGGGTACCACAGATACGCAGTATTTT. Its protein product is CASSVVRGTTDTQYF.

The chain uses TRBV11-2 and TRBJ2-7, with 7 bases aligning to TRBD1. Germline V gene data show CDR1 as SGHAT and CDR2 as FQNNGV. The CDR3 is made up of 15 amino acids. With 3 bases clipped from V and 6 bases from J, the junction kept 11 bases outside the gene matches. The CDR3 nucleotides read TGTGCCAGCAGCTTCAGAGGACAGGCGGAGAGCGAGCAGTACTTC. This encodes CASSFRGQAESEQYF.

V usage is TRBV9 and J usage is TRBJ2-3; possibly TRBD2 for D (6 bases). Germline V gene lookup returns CDR1 SGDLS and CDR2 YYNGEE. This CDR3 is built from 14 residues. V lost 0 bases, J lost 6 bases, and 11 bases lay in between. DNA for the CDR3: TGTGCCAGCAGCGTAGTAGGGACTGAGGATACGCAGTATTTT. This encodes CASSVVGTEDTQYF.

The chain employs TRBV27 and TRBJ2-6, with a weak D call TRBD1 (5 bases). Germline V gene data show CDR1 as MNHEY and CDR2 as SMNVEV (reference sequence). Trimming took off 0 bases at V and 0 bases at J, with 6 bases between the two ends. CDR3 size: 16 residues. CDR3 DNA sequence: TGTGCCAGCAGTTTATCCAGGGCCTCTGGGGCCAACGTCCTGACTTTC. Translated, it gives CASSLSRASGANVLTF. Full variable domain (remainder filled in from reference TRBV27 and TRBJ2-6): EAQVTQNPRYLITVTGKKLTVTCSQNMNHEYMSWYRQDPGLGLRQIYYSMNVEVTDKGDVPEGYKVSRKEKRNFPLILESPSPNQTSLYFCASSLSRASGANVLTFGAGSRLTVL.

This clone was seen more than once but under ten times. This chain links TRBV11-2 with TRBJ2-3; no clear D gene. The CDR3 has 12 residues. Trimming left V 5 bases short and J 5 bases short, with 8 bases between. Germline assignment: CDR1 SGHAT and CDR2 FQNNGV. The CDR3 coding sequence is TGTGCCAGCAGCCGTAATTTAGATACGCAGTATTTT. Translation: CASSRNLDTQYF.

The gene calls are TRBV30 and TRBJ1-2, with D unresolved. The CDR3 runs to 13 residues. V was clipped by 4 bases and J by 7 bases, with 16 bases between them. Germline CDR1 and CDR2: GTSNPN and SVGIG (reference sequence). The CDR3 loop is CAWNPVLRGGYTF. The CDR3 DNA reads TGTGCCTGGAACCCGGTGCTCCGTGGTGGCTACACCTTC. Full variable domain (remainder filled in from reference TRBV30 and TRBJ1-2): SQTIHQWPATLVQPVGSPLSLECTVEGTSNPNLYWYRQAAGRGLQLLFYSVGIGQISSEVPQNLSASRPQDRQFILSSKKLLLSDSGFYLCAWNPVLRGGYTFGSGTRLTVV.

This chain connects TRBV25-1 to TRBJ1-4, with D tentatively TRBD1 (6 bases). The length of the CDR3 is 16 residues. Trimming removed 6 bases at V and 3 bases at J, with 17 bases between. CDR1 is MGHDK and CDR2 is SYGVNS in the germline V gene. CDR3 residues: CASSLMGAQANEKLFF. The CDR3 region has the DNA TGTGCCAGCAGCTTGATGGGGGCGCAGGCTAATGAAAAACTGTTTTTT.

The chain employs TRBV19 and TRBJ1-5, with 7 bases identical to TRBD1. The CDR3 is 15 amino acids. J lost 0 bases, V lost 5 bases, and 4 bases had no gene match. CDR1 is LNHDA, CDR2 SQIVND, per germline (reference sequence). As DNA, the CDR3 is TGTGCCAGTAGTTCCGGGACAGCTAGCAATCAGCCCCAGCATTTT. Its translation is CASSSGTASNQPQHF.

The J gene is TRBJ2-7, the V gene TRBV19; 11 bases map to TRBD1. The CDR3 totals 14 residues. Germline CDR1 reads LNHDA; CDR2 reads SQIVND (reference sequence). J was trimmed by 6 bases and V by 7 bases; bases with no gene match: 8. The DNA of the CDR3 is TGTGCCAGTAAGCATGGACAGGGGGCTCTCGAGCAGTACTTC. Its protein is CASKHGQGALEQYF.

In this sample, this clone turned up once. The J gene is TRBJ1-1, the V gene TRBV12-5, with D possibly TRBD1 on 6 matching bases. V was trimmed by 7 bases and J by 8 bases, leaving 17 bases between them. This CDR3 comprises 13 residues. Germline lookup yields CDR1 LGHNT and CDR2 FRNRAP. The CDR3 loop reads CASALGGRGEAFF. CDR3 nucleotide sequence: TGTGCTAGTGCCCTGGGGGGGCGGGGGGAAGCTTTCTTT. Variable domain in full (rest from reference TRBV12-5 and TRBJ1-1): DARVTQTPRHKVTEMGQEVTMRCQPILGHNTVFWYRQTMMQGLELLAYFRNRAPLDDSGMPKDRFSAEMPDATLATLKIQPSEPRDSAVYFCASALGGRGEAFFGQGTRLTVV.

This chain uses TRBV5-1 with TRBJ1-2; 9 nucleotides match TRBD1. The CDR3 is 15 amino acids. The trim removed 4 bases at V and 4 bases at J, leaving 8 bases unmatched. Germline CDR1 SGHRS, CDR2 YFSETQ. The CDR3, as DNA: TGCGCCAGCAGCCCCGGGACAGGGTTTGGCTATGGCTACACCTTC. Translation gives CASSPGTGFGYGYTF.

This clone was recorded only once. This chain uses TRBV5-6 with TRBJ2-7, with TRBD2 as a possible D gene (5 bases). Germline values: CDR1 SGHDT, CDR2 YYEEEE. Deletions cut 3 bases from V and 1 base from J, with 23 bases between. The CDR3 spans 18 residues. The CDR3 nucleotides read TGTGCCAGCAGCTCGAGGGTGGGTATAGCGTTGGGGTCCTACGAGCAGTACTTC. Translated: CASSSRVGIALGSYEQYF.

The J gene is TRBJ2-5, the V gene TRBV29-1, with 10 bases lining up with TRBD2. The V segment lost 7 bases and the J segment 4 bases; nucleotides outside the gene matches: 3. Germline-derived CDR1 and CDR2 are SQVTM and ANQGSEA. The CDR3 contains 12 residues. CDR3 DNA sequence: TGCAGCGAGCGGGAGGGCCGAGAGACCCAGTACTTC. Translating gives CSEREGRETQYF. The variable domain in full, with the rest retrieved from reference TRBV29-1 and TRBJ2-5, is SAVISQKPSRDICQRGTSLTIQCQVDSQVTMMFWYRQQPGQSLTLIATANQGSEATYESGFVIDKFPISRPNLTFSTLTVSNMSPEDSSIYLCSEREGRETQYFGPGTRLLVL.

This chain uses TRBV27 with TRBJ2-7; D might be TRBD1 (5 bases). Germline CDR1 is MNHEY and CDR2 is SMNVEV (reference sequence). CDR3 size: 16 residues. V shed 4 bases and J shed 3 bases, with 19 bases lying between them. DNA of the CDR3: TGTGCCAGCAGTTCCGAAAGACAGAGTTTAAACTACGAGCAGTACTTC. Translation: CASSSERQSLNYEQYF.

The table lists this clone with a few counts. The V and J genes are TRBV4-3 and TRBJ1-2; no definite D call. Per germline, CDR1 LGHNA and CDR2 YSLEER. Trimming took 1 base from V and 4 from J, leaving 22 bases between them. The CDR3 consists of 18 residues. The CDR3: CASSQGVSGGMEIYGYTF. The CDR3 region has the DNA TGCGCCAGCAGCCAAGGGGTTTCGGGAGGGATGGAGATCTATGGCTACACCTTC.